The T cell receptor beta chain under discussion was sequenced for a study of blood T cell repertoires in COVID-19 (dated by TCRdb to the early 2020s). Context from the whole study: The collaborator samples originated in the United States, Italy and Spain and spanned the acute and convalescent phases of COVID-19. The prospective study material was composed of cDNA or gDNA derived from T cells, B-cell-depleted T cells, or PBMCs. Subjects who had been exposed to COVID-19, were actively infected with it, or had recovered from it provided the deeply sampled blood TCRbeta repertoires that made up the dataset. The repertoires were made available in a free public database intended to serve as a resource for research on the immune response to SARS-CoV-2. The samples were drawn from two sources: the first 160 participants of the ongoing ImmuneRACE study, and 1,000 to 1,500 subjects contributed by 6 global collaborators. Sample metadata almost always included a de-identified subject ID, COVID-19 status, age in years and sex. HLA class I and class II types, where available, came from metadata supplied by the sample provider rather than from assay-based typing.

This clone has only one observation. No cognate antigen has been identified for it. No per-base quality is available; no much larger clone lies one base away. What the work shows at the level of the full study, not this receptor alone: Clinical and demographic metadata were provided uncurated, with the amount varying by source and participant.

The immunoSEQ Assay, a bias-controlled multiplex PCR, was used to amplify TCRbeta CDR3 regions from genomic DNA. The study's own analysis went as follows. Within the assay, amplification of reference gene primers was used to estimate how many nucleated cells each sample contained. Sequence reads were collapsed and filtered to measure the absolute abundance of every unique TCRbeta CDR3 rearrangement. For each sample, productive Simpson clonality was calculated as the square root of Simpson's diversity index across productive rearrangements. Not all clones reach the TCRdb copy of this immuneACCESS table, which keeps in-frame sequences only. Checked studies attribute under half of the gap to unresolved V genes and leave the rest unexplained. V and J calls plus clone size are reproduced from that table; the DNA served to infer D and trimming. The sample yields about 380,000 clones; around 84% were counted once. The ten most abundant clones make up roughly 3.7% of the sample.

The V and J ends are trimmed by 3 bases and 8 bases, leaving 4 bases between them. The CDR3 contains 10 residues, cysteine and phenylalanine counted. This entry keeps only the CDR3 DNA: 30 bases, framed from base 1. Based on the germline V gene, the CDR1 and CDR2 sequences are MNHNS and SASEGT. Each collaborating institution followed its own protocols to collect whole blood in K2EDTA tubes. Collaborator samples were shipped for TCRbeta analysis as frozen whole blood, isolated PBMCs, or DNA extracted from either sample type. The receptor comes from a woman younger than 30 with acute or convalescent COVID-19. Sequencing input: peripheral blood. Recombination joined TRBV6-1 with TRBJ1-1; the D gene lacks a confident call. The CDR3 reads as follows: CASSDQEAFF. The DNA reads TGTGCCAGCAGTGATCAAGAAGCTTTCTTT.